These T cell receptor beta chains were read from a single sample in a study of blood T cell repertoires in COVID-19. Profiling relied on immunoSEQ multiplex PCR, and the TCRdb table lists in-frame clones only, not all of them. The sample gives hundreds of thousands of clones, about 85% of which show up once; more than 0.75% is in the top ten. The source material was peripheral blood. The receptors stem from a man aged 40-55 years with acute or convalescent COVID-19. Each CDR3 is given with its conserved first and last residue. D genes are given only for firm matches. Clone size is shown for a subset of rows, as once, few, many or a class of expanded clone.

D gene	V gene	J gene	clone size	CDR3 DNA	CDR3 protein
NA	TRBV27	TRBJ2-5	NA	TGTGCCAGCAAGACAGACCCGTACCAAGAGACCCAGTACTTC	CASKTDPYQETQYF
NA	TRBV5-1	TRBJ1-3	NA	TGCGCCAGCAGCTTGGACGGGAGCTCTGGAAACACCATATATTTT	CASSLDGSSGNTIYF
TRBD1	TRBV27	TRBJ2-7	NA	TGTGCCAGCAGTCCGGGACAGTTAGTCTACGAGCAGTACTTC	CASSPGQLVYEQYF
TRBD2	TRBV30	TRBJ2-3	once	TGTGCCTGGAGTCGAAAGAGCGGGGGTGGACTGGATACGCAGTATTTT	CAWSRKSGGGLDTQYF
NA	TRBV18	TRBJ2-3	once	TGTGCCAGCTCACCACCGGGGGGGCTCACAGATACGCAGTATTTT	CASSPPGGLTDTQYF
NA	TRBV28	TRBJ2-1	NA	TGTGCCAGCAGTCTCAGCTACAATGAGCAGTTCTTC	CASSLSYNEQFF
NA	TRBV9	TRBJ1-2	NA	TGTGCCAGCAGCGGGGGCGGGGTCTATGGCTACACCTTC	CASSGGGVYGYTF
NA	TRBV6-2/TRBV6-3	TRBJ2-5	NA	TGTGCCAGCAGTTTAGGCGGGGGCCTAAGAGAAGAGACCCAGTACTTC	CASSLGGGLREETQYF
NA	TRBV6-2/TRBV6-3	TRBJ1-6	NA	TGTGCCAGCAGTTACTTTCGGGATTCACCCCTCCACTTT	CASSYFRDSPLHF
NA	TRBV6-5	TRBJ1-4	NA	TGTGCCAGCAAAAGTTCGGAACAGAAAAGTGAAAAACTGTTTTTT	CASKSSEQKSEKLFF
NA	TRBV6-5	TRBJ1-6	NA	TGTGCCACCTCGAACGGGGGGAATTCACCCCTCCACTTT	CATSNGGNSPLHF
NA	TRBV4-1	TRBJ1-5	NA	TGCGCCAGCAGCCAAGCGGGGGGTAATCAGCCCCAGCATTTT	CASSQAGGNQPQHF
NA	TRBV5-4	TRBJ1-6	NA	TGTGCCAGCAGTTATAGCAGCTCCTATAATTCACCCCTCCACTTT	CASSYSSSYNSPLHF
TRBD1	TRBV5-5	TRBJ1-1	NA	TGTGCCAGCAGCTTGTGGCGACAGGGGTCGACTGAAGCTTTCTTT	CASSLWRQGSTEAFF
NA	TRBV20-1	TRBJ1-1	NA	TGCAGTGCTGGTCCGGAGAGGTTGGCTTTCTTT	CSAGPERLAFF
TRBD2	TRBV5-1	TRBJ2-1	few	TGCGCCAGCAGCGTCGGGACTAGCGGGGGGTACAATGAGCAGTTCTTC	CASSVGTSGGYNEQFF
NA	TRBV24-1	TRBJ2-7	NA	TGTGCCACCAGTGATTACTCCGCTACGGAGCAGTACTTC	CATSDYSATEQYF
TRBD1	TRBV7-9	TRBJ2-7	NA	TGTGCCAGCAGCTCCGGACAGGGGGCCGGGGAGCAGTACTTC	CASSSGQGAGEQYF
NA	TRBV7-2	TRBJ2-1	NA	TGTGCCACGCGCCGCCTTCAGGACTACAATGAGCAGTTCTTC	CATRRLQDYNEQFF
NA	TRBV29-1	TRBJ1-2	few	TGCAGCGGTTTAGCGGGGAGTGACTATGGCTACACCTTC	CSGLAGSDYGYTF
NA	TRBV30	TRBJ1-1	NA	TGTGCCTGGAGTGAGACCGCGGTGTCCTTT	CAWSETAVSF
NA	TRBV7-2	TRBJ2-7	NA	TGTGCCAGCAGCTTAGGTAGGGCGCGAGGGTCCTACGAGCAGTACTTC	CASSLGRARGSYEQYF
NA	TRBV30	TRBJ1-2	NA	TGTGCCTGGAGTGCCGGGACAAACTATGGCTACACCTTC	CAWSAGTNYGYTF
NA	TRBV7-8	TRBJ1-1	NA	TGTGCCAGCAGCTTAGTTGGGAGCACTGAAGCTTTCTTT	CASSLVGSTEAFF
TRBD2	TRBV2	TRBJ2-4	NA	TGTGCCAGCAGTGAAGCCCGGACTAGGAGCATTCAGTACTTC	CASSEARTRSIQYF
NA	TRBV5-1	TRBJ2-3	NA	TGCGCCAGCAGCTTGTCTGCAGATACGCAGTATTTT	CASSLSADTQYF
TRBD1	TRBV5-1	TRBJ2-7	NA	TGCGCCAGCAGGCCCGGACAGGGGGCCTCCTACGAGCAGTACTTC	CASRPGQGASYEQYF
NA	TRBV5-1	TRBJ1-2	NA	TGCGCCAGCAGCTTGGGGTACAGCCCAGATGGCTACACCTTC	CASSLGYSPDGYTF
NA	TRBV4-3	TRBJ1-2	NA	TGCGCCAGCAGCCAAGTGGCGGACAGTGCCATCTATGGCTACACCTTC	CASSQVADSAIYGYTF
NA	TRBV29-1	TRBJ1-1	NA	TGCAGCGTTGAATATAACACTGAAGCTTTCTTT	CSVEYNTEAFF
TRBD1	TRBV4-1	TRBJ1-6	NA	TGCGCCAGCAGCCAAGTCCCCGAGGGACAGAATAATTCACCCCTCCACTTT	CASSQVPEGQNNSPLHF
NA	TRBV14	TRBJ1-2	NA	TGTGCCAGCAGCCCGGACAGAAGTAACTATGGCTACACCTTC	CASSPDRSNYGYTF
NA	TRBV12-3/TRBV12-4	TRBJ1-5	once	TGTGCCAGCAGCCAAGACAGTCAGCCCCAGCATTTT	CASSQDSQPQHF
TRBD1	TRBV2	TRBJ2-5	NA	TGTGCCAGCGGGGACAGTCAAGAGACCCAGTACTTC	CASGDSQETQYF
NA	TRBV13	TRBJ1-3	NA	TGTGCCAGCAGCAAAACCGGCCGGGGCTCTGGAAACACCATATATTTT	CASSKTGRGSGNTIYF
NA	TRBV6-5	TRBJ1-5	NA	TGTGCCAGCAGCCATGGAGGGGTCGGTCAGCCCCAGCATTTT	CASSHGGVGQPQHF
NA	TRBV12-3/TRBV12-4	TRBJ1-1	NA	TGTGCCAGCAGGGGGCCAGGGCCTGAAGCTTTCTTT	CASRGPGPEAFF
NA	TRBV9	TRBJ1-2	NA	TGTGCCAGCAGCGGGCCCGGGGCAGGGGACTATGGCTACACCTTC	CASSGPGAGDYGYTF
TRBD1	TRBV6-6	TRBJ1-1	NA	TGTGCCAGCAGTTACTCGGGACAGCTTTCGAACACTGAAGCTTTCTTT	CASSYSGQLSNTEAFF
NA	TRBV19	TRBJ1-1	NA	TGTGCCAGTAGTATAGTGTGGAGGGCCATGAACACTGAAGCTTTCTTT	CASSIVWRAMNTEAFF
NA	TRBV2	TRBJ1-3	NA	TGTGCCAGCAGTGTTCTAAGGGGCCCATACTCTGGAAACACCATATATTTT	CASSVLRGPYSGNTIYF
NA	TRBV5-6	TRBJ1-3	few	TGTGCCAGCAGCACCGGTTTCTCTGGAAACACCATATATTTT	CASSTGFSGNTIYF
NA	TRBV13	TRBJ1-2	NA	TGTGCCAGCAGCTGGAGGGCAGTCTCTAACTATGGCTACACCTTC	CASSWRAVSNYGYTF
NA	TRBV7-2	TRBJ2-3	NA	TGTGCCAGCAGCTTAAATAGCATGGTCCCCACAGATACGCAGTATTTT	CASSLNSMVPTDTQYF